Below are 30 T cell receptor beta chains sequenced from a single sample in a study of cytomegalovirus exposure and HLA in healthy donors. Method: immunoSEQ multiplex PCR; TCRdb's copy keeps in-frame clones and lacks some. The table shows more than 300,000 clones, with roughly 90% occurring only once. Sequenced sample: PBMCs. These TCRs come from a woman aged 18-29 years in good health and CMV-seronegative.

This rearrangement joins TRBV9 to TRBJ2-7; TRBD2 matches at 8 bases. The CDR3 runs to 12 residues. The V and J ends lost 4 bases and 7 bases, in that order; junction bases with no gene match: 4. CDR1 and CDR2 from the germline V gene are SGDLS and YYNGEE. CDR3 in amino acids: CASSPTGGEQYF. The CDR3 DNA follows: TGTGCCAGCAGCCCGACGGGGGGGGAGCAGTACTTC.

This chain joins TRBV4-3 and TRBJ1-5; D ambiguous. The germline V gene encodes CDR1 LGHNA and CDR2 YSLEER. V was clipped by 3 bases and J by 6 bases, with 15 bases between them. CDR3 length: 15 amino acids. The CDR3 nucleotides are TGCGCCAGCAGCCAGCTCTCGGGAGGCGGTCAGCCCCAGCATTTT. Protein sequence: CASSQLSGGGQPQHF.

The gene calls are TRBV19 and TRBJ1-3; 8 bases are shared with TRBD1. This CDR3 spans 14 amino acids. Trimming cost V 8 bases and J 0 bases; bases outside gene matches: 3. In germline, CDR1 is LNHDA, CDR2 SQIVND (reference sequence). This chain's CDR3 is CASWTGSSGNTIYF. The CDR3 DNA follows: TGTGCCAGTTGGACAGGGTCCTCTGGAAACACCATATATTTT.

This chain's CDR3 is CASSEGHPYNQPQHF. CDR3 nucleotides: TGTGCCAGCAGTGAGGGACACCCTTACAATCAGCCCCAGCATTTT. This rearrangement joins TRBV6-6 to TRBJ1-5; possibly TRBD1 for D (6 bases). The CDR3 runs 15 residues. Germline lookup yields CDR1 MNHNY and CDR2 SVGAGI (reference sequence). Trimming shortened V by 5 bases and J by 3 bases, and 14 bases separated the two germline ends.

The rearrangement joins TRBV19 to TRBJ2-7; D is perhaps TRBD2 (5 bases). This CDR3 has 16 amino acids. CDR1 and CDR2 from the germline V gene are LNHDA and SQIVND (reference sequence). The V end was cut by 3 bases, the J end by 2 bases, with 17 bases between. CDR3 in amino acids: CASSMDGGLAPYEQYF. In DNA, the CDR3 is TGTGCCAGTAGTATGGATGGCGGGCTCGCCCCCTACGAGCAGTACTTC.

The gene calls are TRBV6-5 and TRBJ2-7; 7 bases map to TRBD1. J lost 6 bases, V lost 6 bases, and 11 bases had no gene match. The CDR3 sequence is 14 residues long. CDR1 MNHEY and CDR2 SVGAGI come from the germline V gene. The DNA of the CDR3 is TGTGCCAGCAGCCTGTCCGGGACAGCCCTCGAGCAGTACTTC. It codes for CASSLSGTALEQYF.

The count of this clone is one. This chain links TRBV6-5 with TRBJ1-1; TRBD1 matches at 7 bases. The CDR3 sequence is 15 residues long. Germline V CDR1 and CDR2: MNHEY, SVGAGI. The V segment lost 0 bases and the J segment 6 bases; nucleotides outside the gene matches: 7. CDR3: CASSYSFGRGSEAFF. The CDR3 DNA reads TGTGCCAGCAGTTACTCGTTTGGCAGGGGGTCTGAAGCTTTCTTT.

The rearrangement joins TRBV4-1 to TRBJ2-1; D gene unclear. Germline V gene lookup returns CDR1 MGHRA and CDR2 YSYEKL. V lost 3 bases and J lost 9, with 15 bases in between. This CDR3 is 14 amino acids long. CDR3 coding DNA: TGCGCCAGCAGCCATCCCATCCGGCGAGGTGAGCAGTTCTTC. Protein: CASSHPIRRGEQFF.

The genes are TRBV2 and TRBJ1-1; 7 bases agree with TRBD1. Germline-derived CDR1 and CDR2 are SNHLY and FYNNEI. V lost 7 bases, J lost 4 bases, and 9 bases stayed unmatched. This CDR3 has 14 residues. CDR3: CASTLGQISTEAFF. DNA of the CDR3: TGTGCCAGCACCTTGGGACAGATTAGCACTGAAGCTTTCTTT.

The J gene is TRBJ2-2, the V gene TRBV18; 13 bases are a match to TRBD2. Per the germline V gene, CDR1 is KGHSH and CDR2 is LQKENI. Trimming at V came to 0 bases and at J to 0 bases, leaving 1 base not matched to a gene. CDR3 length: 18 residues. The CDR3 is CASSPPGLAGTNTGELFF. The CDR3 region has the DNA TGTGCCAGCTCACCACCGGGACTAGCGGGGACGAACACCGGGGAGCTGTTTTTT.

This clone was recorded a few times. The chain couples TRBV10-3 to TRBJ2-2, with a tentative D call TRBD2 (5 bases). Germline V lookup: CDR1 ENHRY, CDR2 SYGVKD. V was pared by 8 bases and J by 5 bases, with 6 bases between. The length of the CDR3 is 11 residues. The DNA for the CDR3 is TGTGCCATCCGGGGAACCGGGGAGCTGTTTTTT. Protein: CAIRGTGELFF.

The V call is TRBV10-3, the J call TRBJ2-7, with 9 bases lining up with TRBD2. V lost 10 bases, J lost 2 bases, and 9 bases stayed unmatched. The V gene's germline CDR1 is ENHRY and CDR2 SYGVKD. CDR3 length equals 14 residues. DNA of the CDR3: TGTGCCACGACACCGGGACTAGCAACCTACGAGCAGTACTTC. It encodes CATTPGLATYEQYF.

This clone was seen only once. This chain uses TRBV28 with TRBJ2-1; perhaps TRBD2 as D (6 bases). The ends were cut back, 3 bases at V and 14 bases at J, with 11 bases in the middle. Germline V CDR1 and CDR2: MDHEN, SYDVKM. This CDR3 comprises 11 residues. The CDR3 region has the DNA TGTGCCAGCAGTTTGGGAGGTAGGGAGTTCTTC. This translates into CASSLGGREFF. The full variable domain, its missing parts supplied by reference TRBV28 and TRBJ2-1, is DVKVTQSSRYLVKRTGEKVFLECVQDMDHENMFWYRQDPGLGLRLIYFSYDVKMKEKGDIPEGYSVSREKKERFSLILESASTNQTSMYLCASSLGGREFFGPGTRLTVL.

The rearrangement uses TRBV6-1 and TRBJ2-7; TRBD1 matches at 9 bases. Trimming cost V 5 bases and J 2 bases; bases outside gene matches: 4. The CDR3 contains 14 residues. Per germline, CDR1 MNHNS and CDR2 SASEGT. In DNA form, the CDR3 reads TGTGCCAGCAGTATCACAGGGGGCCCCTACGAGCAGTACTTC. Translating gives CASSITGGPYEQYF.

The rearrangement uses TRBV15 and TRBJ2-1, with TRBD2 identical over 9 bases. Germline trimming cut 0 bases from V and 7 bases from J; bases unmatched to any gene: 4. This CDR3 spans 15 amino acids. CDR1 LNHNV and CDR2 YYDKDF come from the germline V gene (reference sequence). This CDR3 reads CATSRDRGLANEQFF. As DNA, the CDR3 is TGTGCCACCAGCAGAGATCGGGGACTAGCAAATGAGCAGTTCTTC.

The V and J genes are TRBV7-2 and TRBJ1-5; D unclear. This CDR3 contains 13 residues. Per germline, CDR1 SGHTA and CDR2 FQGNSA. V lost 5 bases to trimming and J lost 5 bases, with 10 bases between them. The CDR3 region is CASSPGRDQPQHF. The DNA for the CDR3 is TGTGCCAGCAGCCCGGGGAGGGATCAGCCCCAGCATTTT.

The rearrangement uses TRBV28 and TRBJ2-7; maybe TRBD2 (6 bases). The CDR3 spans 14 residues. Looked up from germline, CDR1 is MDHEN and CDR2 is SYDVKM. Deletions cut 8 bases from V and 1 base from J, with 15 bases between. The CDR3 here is CASRREELSYEQYF. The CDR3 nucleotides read TGTGCCAGCCGCAGGGAGGAGTTATCCTACGAGCAGTACTTC.

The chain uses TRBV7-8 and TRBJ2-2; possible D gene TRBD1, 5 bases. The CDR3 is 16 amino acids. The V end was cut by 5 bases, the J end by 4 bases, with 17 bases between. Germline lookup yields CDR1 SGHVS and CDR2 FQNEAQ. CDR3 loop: CASSVTWTPGTGELFF. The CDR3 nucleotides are TGTGCCAGCAGCGTTACGTGGACACCGGGCACCGGGGAGCTGTTTTTT. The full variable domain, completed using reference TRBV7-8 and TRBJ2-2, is GAGVSQSPRYKVAKRGQDVALRCDPISGHVSLFWYQQALGQGPEFLTYFQNEAQLDKSGLPSDRFFAERPEGSVSTLKIQRTQQEDSAVYLCASSVTWTPGTGELFFGEGSRLTVL.

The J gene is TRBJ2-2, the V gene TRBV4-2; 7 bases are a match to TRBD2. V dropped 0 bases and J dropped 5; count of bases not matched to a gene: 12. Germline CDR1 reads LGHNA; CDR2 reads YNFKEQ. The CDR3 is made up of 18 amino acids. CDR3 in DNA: TGTGCCAGCAGCCAAGATTGGGAGGGAGAGGGGATTACCGGGGAGCTGTTTTTT. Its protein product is CASSQDWEGEGITGELFF.

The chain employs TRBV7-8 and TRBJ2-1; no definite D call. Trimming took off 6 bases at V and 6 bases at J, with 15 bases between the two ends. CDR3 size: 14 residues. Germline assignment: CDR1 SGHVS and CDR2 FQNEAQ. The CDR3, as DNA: TGTGCCAGCAGTTATGAGGCAAGTCTCAATGAGCAGTTCTTC. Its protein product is CASSYEASLNEQFF.

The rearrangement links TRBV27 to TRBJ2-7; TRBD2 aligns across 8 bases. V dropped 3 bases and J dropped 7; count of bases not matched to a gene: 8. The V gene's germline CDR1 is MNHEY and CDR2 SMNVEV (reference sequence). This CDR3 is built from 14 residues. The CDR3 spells CASSLLAGTREQYF. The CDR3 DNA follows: TGTGCCAGCAGTTTGCTAGCGGGCACCCGGGAGCAGTACTTC.

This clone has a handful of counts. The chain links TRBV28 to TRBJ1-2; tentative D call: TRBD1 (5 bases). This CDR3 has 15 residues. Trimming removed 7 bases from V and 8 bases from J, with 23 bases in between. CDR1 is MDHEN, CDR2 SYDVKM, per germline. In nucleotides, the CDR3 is TGTGCCAGCAATAACCCCGGGACTCGACATGTGGGCTACACCTTC. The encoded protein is CASNNPGTRHVGYTF.

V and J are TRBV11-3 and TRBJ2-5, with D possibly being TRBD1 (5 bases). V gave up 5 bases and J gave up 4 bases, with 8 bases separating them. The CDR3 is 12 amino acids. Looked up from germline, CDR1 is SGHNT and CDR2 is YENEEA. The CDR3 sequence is CASSQGSETQYF. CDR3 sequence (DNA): TGTGCCAGCAGCCAGGGCTCAGAGACCCAGTACTTC. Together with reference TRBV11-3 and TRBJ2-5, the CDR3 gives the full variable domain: EAGVVQSPRYKIIEKKQPVAFWCNPISGHNTLYWYLQNLGQGPELLIRYENEEAVDDSQLPKDRFSAERLKGVDSTLKIQPAELGDSAVYLCASSQGSETQYFGPGTRLLVL.

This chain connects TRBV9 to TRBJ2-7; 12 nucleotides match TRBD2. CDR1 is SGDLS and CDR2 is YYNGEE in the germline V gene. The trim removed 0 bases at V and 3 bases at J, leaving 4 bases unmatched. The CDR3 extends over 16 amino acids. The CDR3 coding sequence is TGTGCCAGCAGCGTAGCGCCTAGCGGGAGGGGCTACGAGCAGTACTTC. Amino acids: CASSVAPSGRGYEQYF. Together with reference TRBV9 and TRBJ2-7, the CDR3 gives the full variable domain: DSGVTQTPKHLITATGQRVTLRCSPRSGDLSVYWYQQSLDQGLQFLIQYYNGEERAKGNILERFSAQQFPDLHSELNLSSLELGDSALYFCASSVAPSGRGYEQYFGPGTRLTVT.

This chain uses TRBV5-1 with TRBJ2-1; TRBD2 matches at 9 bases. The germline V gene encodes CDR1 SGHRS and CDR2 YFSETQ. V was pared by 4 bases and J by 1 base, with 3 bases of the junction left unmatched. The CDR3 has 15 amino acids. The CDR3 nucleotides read TGCGCCAGCAGCCCACTAGCGGGTTCCTACAATGAGCAGTTCTTC. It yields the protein CASSPLAGSYNEQFF.

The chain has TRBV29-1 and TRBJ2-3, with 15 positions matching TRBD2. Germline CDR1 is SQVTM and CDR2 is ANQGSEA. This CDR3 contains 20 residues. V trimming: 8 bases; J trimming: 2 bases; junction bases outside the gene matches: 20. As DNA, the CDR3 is TGCAGCTCTCTTGCCTCGGGACTAGCGGGAGGCTTTCTTAACACAGATACGCAGTATTTT. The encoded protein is CSSLASGLAGGFLNTDTQYF.

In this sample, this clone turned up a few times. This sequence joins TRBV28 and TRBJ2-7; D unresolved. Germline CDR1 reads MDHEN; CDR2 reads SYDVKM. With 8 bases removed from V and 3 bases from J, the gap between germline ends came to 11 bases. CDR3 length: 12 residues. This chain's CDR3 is CASAVPGYEQYF. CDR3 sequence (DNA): TGTGCCAGCGCTGTTCCCGGCTACGAGCAGTACTTC.

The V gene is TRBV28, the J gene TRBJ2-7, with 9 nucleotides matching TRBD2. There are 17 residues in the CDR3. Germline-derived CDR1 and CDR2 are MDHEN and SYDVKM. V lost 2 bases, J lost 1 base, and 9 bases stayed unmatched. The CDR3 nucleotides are TGTGCCAGCAGTTTAGGCGGGGGGGGTCTGATTTCCTACGAGCAGTACTTC. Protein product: CASSLGGGGLISYEQYF.

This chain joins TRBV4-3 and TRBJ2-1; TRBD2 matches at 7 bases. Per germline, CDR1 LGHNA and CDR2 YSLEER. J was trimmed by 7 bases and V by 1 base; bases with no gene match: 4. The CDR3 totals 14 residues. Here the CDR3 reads CASSQGIAGNEQFF. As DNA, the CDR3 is TGCGCCAGCAGCCAAGGGATAGCGGGTAATGAGCAGTTCTTC.

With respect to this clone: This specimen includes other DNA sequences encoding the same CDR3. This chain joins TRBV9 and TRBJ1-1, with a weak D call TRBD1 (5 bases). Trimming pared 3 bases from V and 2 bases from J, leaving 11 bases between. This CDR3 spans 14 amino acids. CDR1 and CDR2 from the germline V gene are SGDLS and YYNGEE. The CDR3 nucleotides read TGTGCCAGCAGCGCTCAGGGTGGAAACACTGAAGCTTTCTTT. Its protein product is CASSAQGGNTEAFF.